These T cell receptor beta chains were read from a single sample in a study of T cells expressing NK-cell markers. Using the 5' RACE reads, TCRdb records one entry per CDR3 protein without DNA. The listing contains 500,000 or so distinct CDR3 sequences. Sample: blood T cells: a sorted CD56 or NKG2C T cell subset, CD4+ or CD8+ T cells, or bulk PBMC T cells (not recorded which). These receptors all stem from a man younger than 30 in good health. Each CDR3 is given with its conserved first and last residue.

V: TRBV14
J: TRBJ2-1
CDR3: CASSPWGRRTYNEQFF

V: TRBV7-9
J: TRBJ1-6
CDR3: CASSHSDSYNSPLHF

V: TRBV29-1
J: TRBJ2-2
CDR3: CSVFDGLGNTGELFF

V: TRBV19
J: TRBJ1-1
CDR3: CASSRGPGQWNTEAFF

V: TRBV7-6
J: TRBJ2-6
CDR3: CASSFPETGANVLTF

V: TRBV6-4
J: TRBJ2-1
CDR3: CASSAYGPNEQFF

V: TRBV18
J: TRBJ2-7
CDR3: CASSGDRGYEQYF

V: TRBV29-1
J: TRBJ1-5
CDR3: CSVAGTGGNQPQHF

V: TRBV20-1
J: TRBJ2-7
CDR3: CSADPQRKAYEQYF

V: TRBV12-3/TRBV12-4
J: TRBJ1-1
CDR3: CASSLLIRVRVTEAFF

V: TRBV6-6
J: TRBJ1-1
CDR3: CASTGDTEAFF

V: TRBV10-1
J: TRBJ2-5
CDR3: CASSALAGGQETQYF

V: TRBV20-1
J: TRBJ2-3
CDR3: CSASRAGEETQYF

V: TRBV20-1
J: TRBJ2-2
CDR3: CSARRGGLAGELFF

V: TRBV12-3/TRBV12-4
J: TRBJ2-2
CDR3: CASREAQNTGELFF

V: TRBV10-3
J: TRBJ1-2
CDR3: CAISGGPGNALYGYTF

V: TRBV30
J: TRBJ2-5
CDR3: CAWRGQETQYF

V: TRBV20-1
J: TRBJ2-5
CDR3: CSARELTGQETQYF

V: TRBV29-1
J: TRBJ2-1
CDR3: CSVEGLGRNEQFF

V: TRBV11-2
J: TRBJ2-1
CDR3: CASGRFENEQFF

V: TRBV29-1
J: TRBJ2-3
CDR3: CSFGRPGLASDTQYF

V: TRBV5-1
J: TRBJ2-1
CDR3: CASSLTPGQAYNEQFF

V: TRBV4-1
J: TRBJ1-2
CDR3: CASSPEAWGGYTF

V: TRBV6-5
J: TRBJ1-2
CDR3: CASSYRVALGYTF

V: TRBV20-1
J: TRBJ2-7
CDR3: CSAPLSNEQYF

V: TRBV5-1
J: TRBJ2-3
CDR3: CASSLAMVAYTDTQYF

V: TRBV5-6
J: TRBJ2-7
CDR3: CASSPDRGYAYEQYF

V: TRBV10-3
J: TRBJ2-1
CDR3: CAIRTSGGDEQFF

V: TRBV28
J: TRBJ2-1
CDR3: CATNVAGEVNEQFF

V: TRBV5-1
J: TRBJ1-6
CDR3: CASSLDRGAQNSPLHF

V: TRBV29-1
J: TRBJ2-1
CDR3: CSVEEANEDAQFF

V: TRBV29-1
J: TRBJ2-1
CDR3: CSVDRDRGIEQFF

V: TRBV28
J: TRBJ2-3
CDR3: CASSRHGDTDTQYF

V: TRBV11-2
J: TRBJ2-2
CDR3: CASSRMRGQGAGELFF

V: TRBV15
J: TRBJ2-1
CDR3: CATSIRPSVYEQFF

V: TRBV20-1
J: TRBJ2-7
CDR3: CSARTISGLAYEQYF

V: TRBV2
J: TRBJ2-1
CDR3: CASRAGTSRNEQFF

V: TRBV5-1
J: TRBJ2-5
CDR3: CASGDSGSFGTQYF

V: TRBV20-1
J: TRBJ2-5
CDR3: CSARRLSSGRAGETQYF

V: TRBV12-3/TRBV12-4
J: TRBJ2-3
CDR3: CASTPGLAGVDTQYF

V: TRBV12-3/TRBV12-4
J: TRBJ1-5
CDR3: CASSPGISSNQPQHF

V: TRBV5-5
J: TRBJ2-5
CDR3: CASSQLVLETQYF

V: TRBV6-6
J: TRBJ2-3
CDR3: CASRGVLTDTQYF

V: TRBV18
J: TRBJ2-1
CDR3: CASSPQNTILNNEQFF

V: TRBV12-3/TRBV12-4
J: TRBJ2-1
CDR3: CASYPGLGNNEQFF

V: TRBV15
J: TRBJ2-1
CDR3: CATSRDRRATEQFF

V: TRBV6-5
J: TRBJ1-2
CDR3: CASSYSDRVYYGYTF

V: TRBV10-3
J: TRBJ2-1
CDR3: CAISGWRSYNEQFF